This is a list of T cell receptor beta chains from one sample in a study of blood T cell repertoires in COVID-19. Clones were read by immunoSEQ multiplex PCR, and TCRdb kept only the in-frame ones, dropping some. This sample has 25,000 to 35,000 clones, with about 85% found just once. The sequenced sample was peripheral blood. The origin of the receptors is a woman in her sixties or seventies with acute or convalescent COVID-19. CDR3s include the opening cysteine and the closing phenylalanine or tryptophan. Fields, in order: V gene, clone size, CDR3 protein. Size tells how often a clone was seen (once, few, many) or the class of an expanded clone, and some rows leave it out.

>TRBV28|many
CASSASGLGQRTDTQYF
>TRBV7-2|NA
CASSLVPLGGVNTEAFF
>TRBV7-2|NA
CASSISVGNTIYF
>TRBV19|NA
CASSGGETQYF
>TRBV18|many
CASSPMWRVGTEAFF
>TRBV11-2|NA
CASSPRTGKEAFF
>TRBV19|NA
CASSRGAGGSYNEQFF
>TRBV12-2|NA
CASRPRGETQYF
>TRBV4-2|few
CASSQDRSYEQYF
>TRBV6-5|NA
CASRLTHRGTEAFF
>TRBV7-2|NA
CASSPGGAGLSPLHF
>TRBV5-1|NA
CASSLSGYEGYGYTF
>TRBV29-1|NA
CSGQGMRNTEAFF
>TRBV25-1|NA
CASRPLELNTEAFF
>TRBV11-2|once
CASSLRGLAGVDEQYF
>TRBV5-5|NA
CASSPDPGPNEKLFF
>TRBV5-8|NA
CASSFQQSLLRAFF
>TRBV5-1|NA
CASSRTGAGANEKLFF
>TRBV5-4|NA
CASSSLAGGQETQYF
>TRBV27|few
CASSSLTGSSYEQYF
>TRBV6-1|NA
CASSEGPAGGSRNEQFF
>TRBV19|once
CASSLQTGTNTGELFF
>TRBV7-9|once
CASSLAEGVNQPQHF
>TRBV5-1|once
CASSRMSGSSDTQYF
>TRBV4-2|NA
CASSQVGGGKETQYF
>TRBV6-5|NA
CASSYSYQAQYF
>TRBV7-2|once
CASSFSGRNQPQHF
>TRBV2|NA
CASMDRGWRGGYTF
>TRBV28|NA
CASSLRGSQPQHF
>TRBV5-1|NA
CASGDRVNEQYF
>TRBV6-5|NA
CASQQGVSNSPLHF
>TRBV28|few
CASSFGQGSQPQHF
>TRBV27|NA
CASSFAGWAGGEQYF
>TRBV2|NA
CASSEAGGGADYEQYF
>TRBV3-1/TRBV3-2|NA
CASSPVFGTSGITGHIQYF
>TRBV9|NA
CASSAGGVLDADTQYF
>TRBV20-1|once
CSASRRGLAKNIQYF
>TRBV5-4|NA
CASSQSTGVLYGYTF
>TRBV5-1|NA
CASSLQDTGELFF
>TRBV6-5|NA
CASQGSQNIQYF
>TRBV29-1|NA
CSVDPREGQETQYF
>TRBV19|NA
CATSTGGNSPLHF
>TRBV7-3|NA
CASSPNSRTGGNYGYTF
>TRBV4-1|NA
CASSHGGTGEEAFF
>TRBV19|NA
CASSILGAGAYNEQFF
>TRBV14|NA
CASSQKTGGLYEQYF